The 8 T cell receptor beta chains in this list originate from one sample, sequenced in a study of Graves' ophthalmopathy and Graves' hyperthyroidism. Beta-chain TCR CDR3 regions were amplified from RNA transcripts. HTBI-primed RT-PCR formed the first round, and a multiplex PCR formed the second. From the multiplex PCR reads, TCRdb called clonotypes with MiXCR, one entry per CDR3 protein. The sample yields 900,000 to 1,200,000 distinct CDR3 sequences, less than 45% seen once. The sequenced sample consisted of peripheral blood or thyroid tissue (not recorded which). Source of these receptors: an adult man with Graves' hyperthyroidism.

The genes are TRBV7-8 and TRBJ2-5; 7 nucleotides match TRBD2. The junction had 13 bases not matched to a gene; V was cut back by 3 bases and J by 6 bases. Germline CDR1 and CDR2: SGHVS and FQNEAQ. The CDR3 extends over 16 amino acids. CDR3 nucleotides: TGTGCCAGCAGCTTTTCAACAGCGGGGTCGGGAAAGACCCAGTACTTC. Amino acid sequence: CASSFSTAGSGKTQYF.

The gene calls are TRBV7-9 and TRBJ2-5, with unresolved D. The DNA matches TRBJ2-7 better at its end, which makes the J call doubtful. This CDR3 is 15 amino acids long. CDR1 SEHNR and CDR2 FQNEAQ come from the germline V gene (reference sequence). The CDR3: CASSPLVGDTYEQYF. The DNA of the CDR3 is TGTGCCAGCAGCCCCCTCGTTGGCGATACCTACGAGCAGTACTTC.

This chain uses TRBV29-1 with TRBJ1-1; 11 bases align to TRBD1. The length of the CDR3 is 10 residues. Germline CDR1 SQVTM, CDR2 ANQGSEA. The V gene end was trimmed by 7 bases and the J gene end by 13 bases; junction bases not matched to a gene: 5. As DNA, the CDR3 is TGCAGCGCCGGGACAGGGGGGCTTTTCTTT. Translated, it gives CSAGTGGLFF.

This clonotype was recorded at least ten times. The gene calls are TRBV2 and TRBJ2-7; TRBD2 might be the D (5 bases). The CDR3 is made up of 14 amino acids. Germline CDR1 and CDR2: SNHLY and FYNNEI. Trimming took off 8 bases at V and 0 bases at J, with 14 bases between the two ends. DNA of the CDR3: TGTGCCAGCCGGGAAGAGAAGGGCTCCTACGAGCAGTACTTC. Its protein product is CASREEKGSYEQYF. Full variable domain (outside the CDR3, taken from reference TRBV2 and TRBJ2-7): EPEVTQTPSHQVTQMGQEVILRCVPISNHLYFYWYRQILGQKVEFLVSFYNNEISEKSEIFDDQFSVERPDGSNFTLKIRSTKLEDSAMYFCASREEKGSYEQYFGPGTRLTVT.

For this clonotype: The final CDR3 position lacks the conserved phenylalanine or tryptophan, pointing to a likely read error. The V call is TRBV25-1, the J call TRBJ1-1; D might be TRBD1 (6 bases). The CDR3 covers 15 residues. Per the germline V gene, CDR1 is MGHDK and CDR2 is SYGVNS. Written as DNA, the CDR3 is TGTGCCGGCAGTGAAACAGGGATTCGAAACACTGAAGCTTTCTCT. Amino acids: CAGSETGIRNTEAFS.

This clonotype was seen at least ten times. V usage is TRBV6-5 and J usage is TRBJ2-7; 9 nucleotides line up with TRBD1. Trimming removed 0 bases from V and 4 bases from J; junction bases left unmatched: 4. The CDR3 totals 15 residues. Germline-derived CDR1 and CDR2 are MNHEY and SVGAGI. DNA for the CDR3: TGTGCCAGCAGTTACTCCGGGACAGGGACTTACGAGCAGTACTTC. The encoded protein is CASSYSGTGTYEQYF.

Note on this clonotype: A read error may produce the germline difference seen at one junction end. The chain links TRBV18 to TRBJ2-5; D possibly corresponds to TRBD2 (6 bases). The CDR3 consists of 15 residues. Germline loops: CDR1 KGHSH, CDR2 LQKENI. CDR3 sequence: CASSPTGGAQGTQYF. The CDR3 DNA reads as TGTGCCAGCTCACCAACGGGCGGGGCCCAAGGGACCCAGTACTTC.

In its sample, this clonotype was seen many times. The chain uses TRBV11-2 and TRBJ1-1; TRBD1 might be the D (5 bases). Trimming removed 3 bases from V and 0 bases from J, with 8 bases in between. The CDR3 spans 14 residues. From germline, CDR1 is SGHAT and CDR2 FQNNGV. The CDR3 reads CASSLRDVNTEAFF. The CDR3 DNA sequence: TGTGCCAGCAGCTTGCGGGACGTGAACACTGAAGCTTTCTTT.